This TCR beta chain was recorded in a study of PD-1 blockade in classical Hodgkin lymphoma. From germline, CDR1 is SNHLY and CDR2 FYNNEI. V was cut by 7 bases and J by 7 bases, with 13 bases left in between. The CDR3 sequence is 13 residues long. Findings and caveats of the study: The authors have not defined what causes the repertoire differences, possibly disease activity or prior therapy. Patients were excluded if nivolumab began under 1 year after ASCT (the autologous transplant).

Only in-frame clones appear in the TCRdb table, and some are missing; sequencing was by immunoSEQ multiplex PCR. The sample lists about 64,000 clones; about 90% were seen once. Concerning this clone itself: Its antigen is as yet unknown.

The sample's time point: cycle 4 day 1 (C4D1), after five to seven weeks of nivolumab. Every single patient, without exception, relapsed after autologous stem cell transplantation, and brentuximab vedotin exposure varied. The receptor's source is a human donor with classical Hodgkin lymphoma. The genes are TRBV2 and TRBJ2-2; a weak D match, TRBD1 (5 bases). Sequencing was performed on peripheral blood mononuclear cells (PBMCs), taken before the fourth cycle of nivolumab. The CDR3 bases are TGTGCCAGCAATATTCAGGGCTTCGGGGAGCTGTTTTTT. This translates into CASNIQGFGELFF. The whole variable domain, remainder taken from reference TRBV2 and TRBJ2-2, is EPEVTQTPSHQVTQMGQEVILRCVPISNHLYFYWYRQILGQKVEFLVSFYNNEISEKSEIFDDQFSVERPDGSNFTLKIRSTKLEDSAMYFCASNIQGFGELFFGEGSRLTVL.